Below, 17 T cell receptor beta chains from the same sample are listed, as sequenced in a study of Graves' ophthalmopathy and Graves' hyperthyroidism. RNA served as the template for amplifying TCR beta CDR3 regions. First-round RT-PCR relied on HTBI primers, and a second-round multiplex PCR came next. TCRdb used MiXCR to reprocess the multiplex PCR reads, holding one entry per CDR3 protein. The sample holds over a million distinct CDR3 sequences, about 38% seen once. Sequencing used peripheral blood or thyroid tissue (not recorded which). These receptors were taken from an adult man with Graves' hyperthyroidism.

The sample holds many counts of this clonotype. The rearrangement links TRBV6-5 to TRBJ1-2; possible D gene TRBD1, 6 bases. Germline-derived CDR1 and CDR2 are MNHEY and SVGAGI. Trimming took off 7 bases at V and 0 bases at J, with 9 bases between the two ends. This CDR3 contains 13 residues. CDR3 sequence (DNA): TGTGCCAGCATGCCAGGGGCTAACTATGGCTACACCTTC. It codes for CASMPGANYGYTF.

This clonotype showed up just once. V and J are TRBV29-1 and TRBJ1-1; D is unclear. The CDR3 is 11 amino acids. The germline gives CDR1 SQVTM, CDR2 ANQGSEA. In DNA, the CDR3 is TGCAGACGTGGCATGAACACTGAAGCTTTCTTT. Translating gives CRRGMNTEAFF.

This clonotype was recorded many times. The chain carries TRBV11-2 and TRBJ1-4, with D perhaps matching TRBD1 (6 bases). The CDR3 is 16 residues long. Trimming took 6 bases from V and 8 from J, leaving 22 bases between them. Germline loops: CDR1 SGHAT, CDR2 FQNNGV. CDR3: CASRRGSRGAGEKLFF. CDR3 nucleotides: TGTGCCAGCAGAAGGGGATCCAGGGGCGCAGGCGAAAAACTGTTTTTT.

The chain employs TRBV25-1 and TRBJ1-1, with a possible D match to TRBD1 (5 bases). V was pared by 3 bases and J by 2 bases, with 13 bases between. Per germline, CDR1 MGHDK and CDR2 SYGVNS. The CDR3 extends over 15 amino acids. The CDR3 DNA is TGTGCCAGCAGTGAGTTTGAGGGGAGAAACACTGAAGCTTTCTTT. Amino acids: CASSEFEGRNTEAFF.

To note about this clonotype: Sequence at one end of the junction differs from germline and may be a read error. V and J are TRBV2 and TRBJ2-7; the match to TRBD1 covers 10 bases. Per germline, CDR1 SNHLY and CDR2 FYNNEI. The CDR3 is 16 residues long. CDR3 nucleotides: TGCGCCAGCAGCGCCCGGGACAGGGGACAATCCTACGAGCAGTACTTC. Translation: CASSARDRGQSYEQYF.

The CDR3 sequence is CASSPPQGGREKLFF. Here the CDR3 DNA reads TGTGCCAGCAGCCCTCCACAGGGGGGACGCGAAAAACTGTTTTTT. The gene calls are TRBV12-3 or TRBV12-4 and TRBJ1-4; 8 positions match TRBD1. The junction had 11 bases not matched to a gene; V was cut back by 6 bases and J by 8 bases. The CDR3 extends over 15 amino acids.

This clonotype was seen at least ten times. The rearrangement links TRBV5-1 to TRBJ2-7, with D possibly TRBD2 on 6 matching bases. Trimming removed 0 bases from V and 0 bases from J, with 13 bases in between. The CDR3 spans 16 residues. Germline-derived CDR1 and CDR2 are SGHRS and YFSETQ. The CDR3 DNA sequence: TGCGCCAGCAGCTTGGACACAGGACTACGCTCCTACGAGCAGTACTTC. Its protein product is CASSLDTGLRSYEQYF.

A single count supports this clonotype. This chain links TRBV20-1 with TRBJ2-7; 12 bases are a match to TRBD1. Germline V gene sequence: CDR1 DFQATT, CDR2 SNEGSKA (reference sequence). The CDR3 consists of 14 residues. V lost 5 bases to trimming and J lost 2 bases; unmatched junction nucleotides: 4. This chain's CDR3 is CSAAGTGGPYEQYF. The CDR3 coding sequence is TGCAGTGCTGCCGGGACAGGGGGCCCCTACGAGCAGTACTTC.

A note on this clonotype: Just one base apart from a much larger clone, this may be a read error. V gene TRBV7-2 combines with J gene TRBJ2-2, with 7 bases identical to TRBD2. Germline assignment: CDR1 SGHTA and CDR2 FQGNSA. The CDR3 runs to 15 residues. Trimming cost V 3 bases and J 1 base; bases outside gene matches: 2. The DNA of the CDR3 is TGTGCCAGCAGCTTTCGCGGGAGGAACACCGGGGAGCTGTTTTTT. Translating gives CASSFRGRNTGELFF.

V usage is TRBV7-9 and J usage is TRBJ1-2, with D possibly being TRBD1 (5 bases). Germline loops: CDR1 SEHNR, CDR2 FQNEAQ (reference sequence). V gave up 1 base and J gave up 3 bases, with 12 bases separating them. The CDR3 extends over 15 amino acids. The DNA of the CDR3 is TGTGCCAGCAGCTTAGGGCAGGGCACCTACTATGGCTACACCTTC. It translates to CASSLGQGTYYGYTF. Variable domain in full (rest from reference TRBV7-9 and TRBJ1-2): DTGVSQNPRHKITKRGQNVTFRCDPISEHNRLYWYRQTLGQGPEFLTYFQNEAQLEKSRLLSDRFSAERPKGSFSTLEIQRTEQGDSAMYLCASSLGQGTYYGYTFGSGTRLTVV.

Note on this clonotype: A much larger clonotype is one base distant, so this may be a read error. V usage is TRBV4-3 and J usage is TRBJ1-5, with 7 nucleotides matching TRBD1. This CDR3 has 13 residues. Germline V lookup: CDR1 LGHNA, CDR2 YSLEER. V was clipped by 4 bases and J by 7 bases; unmatched bases: 4. The CDR3 DNA reads TGCGCCAGCAGCCCGACAGGGAGGCAGCCCCAGCATTTT. As protein: CASSPTGRQPQHF.

This clonotype was counted at least ten times. J is TRBJ2-5 and V is TRBV5-8, with unresolved D. Germline V gene data show CDR1 as SGHTS and CDR2 as YDEGEE. V was cut by 0 bases and J by 6 bases, with 9 bases left in between. This CDR3 is built from 13 residues. In DNA form, the CDR3 reads TGTGCCAGCAGCTTGGATCCGCAGCAGACCCAGTACTTC. Its protein product is CASSLDPQQTQYF.

The V gene is TRBV20-1, the J gene TRBJ1-6; tentatively, D is TRBD1 (5 bases). Trimming left V 3 bases short and J 13 bases short, with 13 bases between. CDR1 is DFQATT and CDR2 is SNEGSKA in the germline V gene (reference sequence). This CDR3 contains 12 residues. CDR3 bases: TGCAGTGCTAGGCGGGGGGATCAGCCCCTCCACTTT. Protein product: CSARRGDQPLHF.

The chain uses TRBV7-9 and TRBJ1-1; D remains ambiguous. CDR3 length: 15 residues. Germline values: CDR1 SEHNR, CDR2 FQNEAQ (reference sequence). Trimming took off 4 bases at V and 3 bases at J, with 15 bases between the two ends. For the CDR3, the DNA is TGTGCCAGCAGCTCAGGCTATAGCCCCCACACTGAAGCTTTCTTT. Translation gives CASSSGYSPHTEAFF.

The chain has TRBV7-9 and TRBJ2-7; possibly TRBD1 or TRBD2 for D (6 bases each). The CDR3 spans 14 residues. Trimming took 5 bases from V and 0 from J, leaving 11 bases between them. Germline V gene lookup returns CDR1 SEHNR and CDR2 FQNEAQ (reference sequence). The CDR3 DNA is TGTGCCAGCAGCCCGGGGGACATCTCCTACGAGCAGTACTTC. It translates to CASSPGDISYEQYF.

Many counts were recorded for this clonotype. The chain links TRBV19 to TRBJ2-6, with D tentatively TRBD1 or TRBD2 (5 bases each). Germline-derived CDR1 and CDR2 are LNHDA and SQIVND (reference sequence). This CDR3 contains 15 residues. The ends were cut back, 5 bases at V and 5 bases at J, with 13 bases in the middle. CDR3 DNA: TGTGCCAGTAGTGTCCAGGGACCCCGGGCCAACGTCCTGACTTTC. Protein sequence: CASSVQGPRANVLTF.

Turning to this clonotype: Since the CDR3 does not end with the conserved phenylalanine or tryptophan, this likely comes from a read error. The DNA is left out, because the CDR3 cannot be placed on it with certainty; the CDR3 is given as TCRdb lists it. The chain uses TRBV14 and TRBJ1-3. Germline-derived CDR1 and CDR2 are SGHDN and FVKESK. The length of the CDR3 is 12 amino acids, counting both ends. CDR3 sequence: CASSQDILAANT.